Reported below is one T cell receptor (beta chain). Unique molecular identifiers tagged the TCRbeta library. MiXCR was run by TCRdb on the PCR reads, yielding one entry per CDR3 protein. Of about 640,000 distinct CDR3 sequences in the sample, roughly 15% were seen once. The source of the sample is a study of T-cell reconstitution after alpha-beta-depleted transplantation in children. The sequence derives from a human donor who donated a stem cell graft to a child with acute myeloid leukemia. The sample was PBMCs from the stem cell graft donor, taken from the stem cell graft.

The CDR3 sequence: CASSLARGARNNEQFF. DNA of the CDR3: TGCGCCAGCAGCTTGGCCCGGGGGGCGCGAAACAATGAGCAGTTCTTC. The V and J genes are TRBV5-1 and TRBJ2-1; a possible D gene is TRBD2 (7 bases). The V end was cut by 0 bases, the J end by 5 bases, with 15 bases between. Germline V gives CDR1 SGHRS, CDR2 YFSETQ. The CDR3 is made up of 16 amino acids.